This T cell receptor beta chain emerged from a study of regulatory T cells in long-lasting Graves disease. Study-wide results and limits: Newly diagnosed disease favored TRBV20-1 and TRBJ2-1 over persistent disease.

This clonotype showed up many times. Its matching antigen is unknown. Germline V gives CDR1 MDHEN, CDR2 SYDVKM. The CDR3 has 14 residues. V lost 2 bases to trimming and J lost 8 bases; unmatched junction nucleotides: 4. CDR3 regions were amplified by Arm-PCR using iRepertoire HTBI primers to build TCR beta libraries. TCRdb redid the calling of the multiplex PCR reads with MiXCR, one entry per CDR3 protein. There are 300,000 to 400,000 distinct CDR3 sequences in the sample; about a sixth occur only once, and about 32% lies in the top ten. Documented time point: newly diagnosed GD, antithyroid drugs for less than 3 months. PBMC RNA served as the TCR library source. This sample was shared with a second study, whose subject was T cells in Graves' hyperthyroidism and ophthalmopathy. That study reports: The HTBI primer set was used in a first-round RT-PCR of the TCR CDR3.

The J gene is TRBJ1-4, the V gene TRBV28, with 8 bases that match TRBD1. This receptor was identified in a man aged 35 to 55 with Graves disease. The sequencing used peripheral blood mononuclear cells (PBMCs), collected at new diagnosis, from a patient treated with antithyroid drugs. The CDR3 region has the DNA TGTGCCAGCAGTTTAACAGGGGGTGAGGAAAAACTGTTTTTT. Translated, it gives CASSLTGGEEKLFF. The whole variable domain, remainder taken from reference TRBV28 and TRBJ1-4, is DVKVTQSSRYLVKRTGEKVFLECVQDMDHENMFWYRQDPGLGLRLIYFSYDVKMKEKGDIPEGYSVSREKKERFSLILESASTNQTSMYLCASSLTGGEEKLFFGSGTQLSVL.